This TCR beta chain is from a study of regulatory T cells. Overall study findings and caveats: In CD3G-deficient patients, conventional CD4+ T cells were enriched for hydrophobic CDR3 residues at positions 6 and 7. In patients, unique TRB V-J pairs were restricted and V/J usage skewed, especially in Tregs.

Primers: 52 TRBV forward and 13 TRBJ reverse. Profiled with immunoSEQ multiplex PCR; TCRdb holds only in-frame clones, not every one. Of over 25,000 clones listed, roughly 92% are singletons. Every patient with CD3G deficiency had evidence of autoimmunity. At testing, patients were 2 to 39 years old, with reduced naive and increased memory T-cell proportions. Regulatory (CD25-high CD127-low) and conventional (CD25-low CD127-high) CD4+ T cells were sorted separately. Notes on this clone: The target antigen is unknown.

The clonotype originates from a person aged 18 to 30 with CD3G deficiency. Sample: conventional CD4+ T cells sorted from blood.

This CDR3 reads CASSLSSGTYTEQFF. DNA for the CDR3: TGTGCCAGCAGCTTGAGCTCCGGGACATATACTGAGCAGTTCTTC. This chain joins TRBV7-7 and TRBJ2-1, with D possibly matching TRBD1 (6 bases). The CDR3 is made up of 15 amino acids. V was cut by 3 bases and J by 9 bases, with 18 bases left in between. Germline V CDR1 and CDR2: SSHAT, FNYEAQ (reference sequence). The full variable domain, in which reference TRBV7-7 and TRBJ2-1 provide the parts outside the CDR3, is GAGVSQSPRYKVTKRGQDVTLRCDPISSHATLYWYQQALGQGPEFLTYFNYEAQPDKSGLPSDRFSAERPEGSISTLTIQRTEQRDSAMYRCASSLSSGTYTEQFFGPGTRLTVL.